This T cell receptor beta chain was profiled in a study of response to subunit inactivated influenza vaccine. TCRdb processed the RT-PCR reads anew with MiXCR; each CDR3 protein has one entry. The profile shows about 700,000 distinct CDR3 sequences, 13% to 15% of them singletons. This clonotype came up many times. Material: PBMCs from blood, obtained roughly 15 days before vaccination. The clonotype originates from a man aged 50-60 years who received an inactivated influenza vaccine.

This CDR3 reads CASSLVGPSYEQYF. In DNA form, the CDR3 reads TGTGCCAGCAGCTTAGTGGGACCCTCCTACGAGCAGTACTTC. The chain is built from TRBV11-1 and TRBJ2-7; D may be TRBD1 or TRBD2 (5 bases each). The V end lost 1 base, the J end lost 0 bases, and 7 bases lay between the germline ends. Germline CDR1 and CDR2: SGHAT and FQDESV (reference sequence). The CDR3 length is 14 residues.